These T cell receptor beta chains were read from a single sample in a study of shared clonotypes between healthy human individuals. This table comes from immunoSEQ multiplex PCR, and its TCRdb copy is limited to in-frame clones, with some not included. Counted here are approximately 2.5 million clones, roughly 93% occurring once; the ten biggest clones make up 0.36%. Sequences were obtained from naive CD4+ T cells from PBMCs. These TCRs come from a man between 18 and 35 years old in good health. Some clones in this sample may be carry-over from other donors' samples. CDR3s include the opening cysteine and the closing phenylalanine or tryptophan. The order of the fields is CDR3 DNA, CDR3 protein, CDR3 length, J gene, clone size, D gene, V gene. D genes are given only for firm matches. Only some rows state a clone size, as once, few, many or a class for expanded clones.

TGTGCCAGTAGTATGAGCGGGCAGGGAGTTTTTCAGCCCCAGCATTTT | CASSMSGQGVFQPQHF | 16 | TRBJ1-5 | . | . | TRBV19
TGTGCCAGTAGTGCCCTAAACCTGGCTGTGGGGCGAGGAGACTATGGCTACACCTTC | CASSALNLAVGRGDYGYTF | 19 | TRBJ1-2 | . | . | TRBV19
TGTGCCAGCACCGGCGGGGATTTTAATGGCTACACCTTC | CASTGGDFNGYTF | 13 | TRBJ1-2 | . | . | TRBV9
TGTGCCAGCAGGTTGGAGGTTTGGATGAACACTGAAGCTTTCTTT | CASRLEVWMNTEAFF | 15 | TRBJ1-1 | . | . | TRBV6-6
TGCAGCGTTGTAAATTTGGGGGCTCGCTACGAGCAGTACTTC | CSVVNLGARYEQYF | 14 | TRBJ2-7 | . | . | TRBV29-1
TGTGCCAGTAGTATTCAAATACCGACAGGGGCAGAGACCCAGTACTTC | CASSIQIPTGAETQYF | 16 | TRBJ2-5 | . | TRBD1 | TRBV19
TGTGCCAGCAGCTTAGGGCTACTAGCGGGCCGGCAGTACTTC | CASSLGLLAGRQYF | 14 | TRBJ2-7 | . | TRBD2 | TRBV7-2
TGTGCCAGCAGCTCCCAAACAGGGGGCGAGCAGTACTTC | CASSSQTGGEQYF | 13 | TRBJ2-7 | . | TRBD1 | TRBV13
TGCGCCAGCAGCTTGGGGGGACTAGCTGGCACAGATACGCAGTATTTT | CASSLGGLAGTDTQYF | 16 | TRBJ2-3 | . | TRBD2 | TRBV5-1
TGTGCCAGCTCAACGGGGAGGGACACTGAAGCTTTCTTT | CASSTGRDTEAFF | 13 | TRBJ1-1 | . | . | TRBV18
TGCGCCAGCAGCCAAGGACTAGCGGGAGGGCCAGATACGCAGTATTTT | CASSQGLAGGPDTQYF | 16 | TRBJ2-3 | . | TRBD2 | TRBV4-1
TGTGCCAGCAGCTTATATCGTAGCGGGGCGAGCTCCTACGAGCAGTACTTC | CASSLYRSGASSYEQYF | 17 | TRBJ2-7 | . | TRBD2 | TRBV7-6
TGTGCCAGCAGCTTAGCCAGATCCAATCAGCCCCAGCATTTT | CASSLARSNQPQHF | 14 | TRBJ1-5 | . | . | TRBV7-2
TGTGCCAGCAGTCCAGTTGGCCTTAACTATGGCTACACCTTC | CASSPVGLNYGYTF | 14 | TRBJ1-2 | . | . | TRBV27
TGTGCCAGCAGCTTAGGTCGGTTGGCAGGGGGCAATGAAAAACTGTTTTTT | CASSLGRLAGGNEKLFF | 17 | TRBJ1-4 | . | TRBD1 | TRBV7-8
TGTGCCAGTAGTGCCCACTCCTACGAGCAGTACTTC | CASSAHSYEQYF | 12 | TRBJ2-7 | . | . | TRBV19
TGTGCCAGCAGCTTGGCTGCCCGGGCAGATACGCAGTATTTT | CASSLAARADTQYF | 14 | TRBJ2-3 | . | . | TRBV5-4
TGTGCCAGCGGTTCGGCTACTTTGGGTTTTAGTCGGTTCTTC | CASGSATLGFSRFF | 14 | TRBJ2-1 | . | . | TRBV28
TGTGCCAGCAGTTTATTCAGTGCGGACACTAGCAATCAGCCCCAGCATTTT | CASSLFSADTSNQPQHF | 17 | TRBJ1-5 | . | . | TRBV27
TGCGCCAGCGCCACAGCTACAACTAATGAAAAACTGTTTTTT | CASATATTNEKLFF | 14 | TRBJ1-4 | . | . | TRBV5-1
TGTGCCAGCAGTGAATGGCTAGCCGGAGAGACCCAGTACTTC | CASSEWLAGETQYF | 14 | TRBJ2-5 | . | . | TRBV2
TGTGCCAGCATCCAAACACCGGGACAGGGCTACGAGCAGTACTTC | CASIQTPGQGYEQYF | 15 | TRBJ2-7 | . | TRBD1 | TRBV6-5
TGTGCCAGCAGTTCCCAAACGCGGGTAGAGCAGTACTTC | CASSSQTRVEQYF | 13 | TRBJ2-7 | . | . | TRBV28
TGTGCCAGCAGTTACTCGGACCAGGGGGCGCGAGACGAGCAGTACTTC | CASSYSDQGARDEQYF | 16 | TRBJ2-7 | once | TRBD1 | TRBV6-6
TGCGCCAGCAGCCAAGGGGTGGCTAGCGGGAGGGGCGAGCAGTACTTC | CASSQGVASGRGEQYF | 16 | TRBJ2-7 | . | TRBD2 | TRBV4-3
TGTGCCAGCAGCCTACCTTCGATCAGGGTAGAAGACTATGGCTACACCTTC | CASSLPSIRVEDYGYTF | 17 | TRBJ1-2 | . | . | TRBV28
TGCGCCAGCAGCTTGCAAGGAGACCAAGAGACCCAGTACTTC | CASSLQGDQETQYF | 14 | TRBJ2-5 | . | . | TRBV5-1
TGTGCCAGCACTCAAGGAGCTCACTCCTACGAGCAGTACTTC | CASTQGAHSYEQYF | 14 | TRBJ2-7 | . | . | TRBV28
TGTGCCAGCAGCTCCGAAGGTCGGGGTTACGAGCAGTACTTC | CASSSEGRGYEQYF | 14 | TRBJ2-7 | . | . | TRBV11-3
TGCGCCAGCGGCCTCATACCCGGGACGTACTCCTACGAGCAGTACTTC | CASGLIPGTYSYEQYF | 16 | TRBJ2-7 | . | . | TRBV5-1
TGTGCCATCAGTGAGGGTCTGGGACAGCCCTACGAGCAGTACTTC | CAISEGLGQPYEQYF | 15 | TRBJ2-7 | . | TRBD1 | TRBV10-3
TGTGCCAGCAGAGGGGAGGGTCAGCCCCAGCATTTT | CASRGEGQPQHF | 12 | TRBJ1-5 | few | . | TRBV6-5
TGTGCCAGTAGTTACGGACAGGCTGTAAATGAAGCTTTCTTT | CASSYGQAVNEAFF | 14 | TRBJ1-1 | . | TRBD1 | TRBV19
TGTGCCAGCAGGTTAGGGCTCTCCTCTCGGGGAAACACCATATATTTT | CASRLGLSSRGNTIYF | 16 | TRBJ1-3 | . | . | TRBV28
TGTGCCAGCATTAGGGACAGGGGGCCAGATACGCAGTATTTT | CASIRDRGPDTQYF | 14 | TRBJ2-3 | once | TRBD1 | TRBV2
TGTGCCAGCAGCTCCCTTACTAGCCCTCCGGGGACCCAGTACTTC | CASSSLTSPPGTQYF | 15 | TRBJ2-5 | . | . | TRBV11-2
TGTGCCAGCAGTCCACCCAGGGATAAGAACACTGAAGCTTTCTTT | CASSPPRDKNTEAFF | 15 | TRBJ1-1 | . | . | TRBV6-6
TGTGCCAGCAGTGAACTAGCGGGGTACACAGATACGCAGTATTTT | CASSELAGYTDTQYF | 15 | TRBJ2-3 | . | TRBD2 | TRBV6-4
TGCGCCAGCAGCCGACCGGGACTAGCATCCTACAATGAGCAGTTCTTC | CASSRPGLASYNEQFF | 16 | TRBJ2-1 | . | TRBD2 | TRBV4-1
TGCGCCAGCAGCTTGGCCCCCAGCGGGAGGACCGGGGAGCTGTTTTTT | CASSLAPSGRTGELFF | 16 | TRBJ2-2 | . | TRBD2 | TRBV5-1
TGCGCCAGCAGCCCCCGAGAGACTAGCGGACCCCAAGAGACCCAGTACTTC | CASSPRETSGPQETQYF | 17 | TRBJ2-5 | once | TRBD2 | TRBV4-3
TGCGCCAGCAGCTTGGCCGCGGGACAGGGGTACGAGCAGTACTTC | CASSLAAGQGYEQYF | 15 | TRBJ2-7 | . | TRBD1 | TRBV5-1